Listed below are T cell receptor beta chains from one sample, sequenced in a study of beta chain features in type 1 diabetes. The assay was immunoSEQ multiplex PCR, and TCRdb's table has in-frame clones only and misses some. This table holds 450,000 to 550,000 clones, about 29% found once. The specimen sequenced was naive CD4+ T cells from blood. Source of these receptors: a man aged 18 to 35 in good health. The CDR3 runs from the conserved cysteine through the conserved F or W. D genes are given only for firm matches. A clone size is listed for some rows: how often the clone was seen (once, few, many), or a class if it is expanded.

NA | TRBJ2-1 | few | TRBV15 | CATSRDRATYNEQFF | TGTGCCACCAGCAGAGACAGGGCCACCTACAATGAGCAGTTCTTC
NA | TRBJ2-1 | NA | TRBV7-9 | CASSPKSTYNEQFF | TGTGCCAGCAGCCCTAAGTCGACCTACAATGAGCAGTTCTTC
TRBD2 | TRBJ2-1 | few | TRBV25-1 | CASSEYMGLAGLNEQFF | TGTGCCAGCAGTGAGTACATGGGACTAGCGGGCCTCAATGAGCAGTTCTTC
NA | TRBJ2-1 | NA | TRBV28 | CASSPPRRAQTHNEQFF | TGTGCCAGCAGTCCGCCCCGGCGGGCGCAAACCCACAATGAGCAGTTCTTC
NA | TRBJ2-1 | NA | TRBV9 | CASSVDGSPYNEQFF | TGTGCCAGCAGCGTAGACGGTTCACCCTACAATGAGCAGTTCTTC
NA | TRBJ2-1 | few | TRBV14 | CASSQDPSESSYNEQFF | TGTGCCAGCAGCCAAGATCCTAGCGAGAGCTCCTACAATGAGCAGTTCTTC
NA | TRBJ1-2 | NA | TRBV30 | CAWSPSLAGKNYGYTF | TGTGCCTGGAGCCCCTCCTTGGCAGGCAAAAACTATGGCTACACCTTC
NA | TRBJ2-3 | NA | TRBV29-1 | CSVVWDTDTQYF | TGCAGCGTTGTATGGGACACAGATACGCAGTATTTT
NA | TRBJ2-3 | few | TRBV5-1 | CASRPGGRNTDTQYF | TGCGCCAGCCGCCCTGGAGGACGAAACACAGATACGCAGTATTTT
NA | TRBJ2-5 | few | TRBV30 | CAWSQGKETQYF | TGTGCCTGGTCTCAGGGTAAAGAGACCCAGTACTTC
TRBD1 | TRBJ1-1 | few | TRBV11-2 | CASRQPGQRDTEAFF | TGTGCCAGCAGGCAACCGGGACAGCGAGACACTGAAGCTTTCTTT
NA | TRBJ1-4 | NA | TRBV30 | CAWSVRGGSRGEKLFF | TGTGCCTGGAGTGTAAGAGGCGGCAGCCGGGGGGAAAAACTGTTTTTT
NA | TRBJ2-5 | NA | TRBV9 | CASSTSQGFQETQYF | TGTGCCAGCAGCACTTCACAGGGATTTCAAGAGACCCAGTACTTC
TRBD2 | TRBJ2-7 | few | TRBV6-6 | CASINKGTSGYEQYF | TGTGCCAGCATCAACAAGGGGACTAGTGGCTACGAGCAGTACTTC
NA | TRBJ2-7 | NA | TRBV15 | CATSTPGSFSYEQYF | TGTGCCACCAGCACTCCCGGGAGCTTCTCCTACGAGCAGTACTTC
NA | TRBJ2-1 | NA | TRBV14 | CASIRRASYNEQFF | TGTGCCAGCATCCGTCGAGCTAGCTACAATGAGCAGTTCTTC